This T cell receptor (beta chain) stems from a study of high-grade serous ovarian cancer treatment subgroups. Tumor samples were obtained before definitive surgery or chemotherapy. Assay used: immunoSEQ multiplex PCR; TCRdb lists only in-frame clones, some missing. The sample lists roughly 1,600 clones, 60% to 75% seen once, with about two fifths in the top ten. The germline CDR1 and CDR2 sequences are SGHAT and FQNNGV. V lost 5 bases and J lost 8; bases outside the gene matches: 10. This CDR3 has 14 residues. The sequence derives from a human donor with high-grade serous ovarian cancer. J is TRBJ1-2 and V is TRBV11-2, with TRBD1 matching over 8 bases. Sequenced sample: tumor tissue. The CDR3 loop is CASSPQDRAGGYTF. The CDR3 DNA follows: TGTGCCAGCAGCCCACAGGACAGGGCGGGGGGCTACACCTTC.